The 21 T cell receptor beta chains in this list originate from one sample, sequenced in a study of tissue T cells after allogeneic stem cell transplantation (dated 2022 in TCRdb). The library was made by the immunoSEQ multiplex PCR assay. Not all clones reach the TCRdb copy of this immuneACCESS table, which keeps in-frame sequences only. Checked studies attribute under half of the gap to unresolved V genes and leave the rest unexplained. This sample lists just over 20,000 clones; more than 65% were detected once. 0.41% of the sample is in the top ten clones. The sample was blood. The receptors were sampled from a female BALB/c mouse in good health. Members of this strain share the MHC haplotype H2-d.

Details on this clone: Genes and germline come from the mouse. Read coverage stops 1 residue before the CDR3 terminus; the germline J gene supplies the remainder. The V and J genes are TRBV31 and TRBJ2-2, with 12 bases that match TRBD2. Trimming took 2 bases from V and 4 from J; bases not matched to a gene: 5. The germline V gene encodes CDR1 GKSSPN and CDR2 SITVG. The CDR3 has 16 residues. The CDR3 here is CAWSLDWGGRTGQLYF. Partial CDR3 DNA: TGTGCCTGGAGTTTAGACTGGGGGGGCCGCACCGGGCAGCTCTAC.

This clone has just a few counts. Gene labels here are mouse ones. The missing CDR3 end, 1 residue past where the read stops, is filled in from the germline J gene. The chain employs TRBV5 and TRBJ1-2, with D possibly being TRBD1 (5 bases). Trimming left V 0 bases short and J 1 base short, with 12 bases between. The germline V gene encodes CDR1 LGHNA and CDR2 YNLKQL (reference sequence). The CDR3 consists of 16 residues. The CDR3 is CASSQEEGRVNSDYTF. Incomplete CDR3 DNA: TGTGCCAGCAGCCAAGAAGAGGGGAGAGTAAACTCCGACTACACC.

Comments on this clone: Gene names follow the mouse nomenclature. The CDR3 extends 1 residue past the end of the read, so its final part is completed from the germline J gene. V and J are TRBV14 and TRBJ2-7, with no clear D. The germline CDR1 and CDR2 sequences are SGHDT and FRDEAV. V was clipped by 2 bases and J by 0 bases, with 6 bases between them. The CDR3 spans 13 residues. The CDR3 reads CASSLGSSYEQYF. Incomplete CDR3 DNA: TGTGCCAGCAGTTTGGGGAGCTCCTATGAACAGTAC. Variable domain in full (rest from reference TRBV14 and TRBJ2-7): EAGVTQSPRYAVLQEGQAVSFWCDPISGHDTLYWYQQPRDQGPQLLVYFRDEAVIDNSQLPSDRFSAVRPKGTNSTLKIQSAKQGDTATYLCASSLGSSYEQYFGPGTRLTVL.

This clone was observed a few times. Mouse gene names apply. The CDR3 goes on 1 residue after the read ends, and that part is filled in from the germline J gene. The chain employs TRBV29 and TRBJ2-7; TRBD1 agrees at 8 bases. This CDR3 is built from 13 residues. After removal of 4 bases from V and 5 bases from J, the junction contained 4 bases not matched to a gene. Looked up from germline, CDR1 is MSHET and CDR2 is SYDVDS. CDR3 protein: CASSSQGAHEQYF. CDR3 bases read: TGTGCTAGCAGTTCCCAGGGGGCGCATGAACAGTAC.

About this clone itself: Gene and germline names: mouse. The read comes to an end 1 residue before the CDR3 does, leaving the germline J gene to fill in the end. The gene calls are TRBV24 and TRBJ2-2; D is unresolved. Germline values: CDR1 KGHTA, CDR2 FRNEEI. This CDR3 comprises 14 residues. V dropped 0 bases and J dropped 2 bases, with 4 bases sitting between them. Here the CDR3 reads CASSLYENTGQLYF. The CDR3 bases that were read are TGTGCCAGCAGTCTGTATGAGAACACCGGGCAGCTCTAC.

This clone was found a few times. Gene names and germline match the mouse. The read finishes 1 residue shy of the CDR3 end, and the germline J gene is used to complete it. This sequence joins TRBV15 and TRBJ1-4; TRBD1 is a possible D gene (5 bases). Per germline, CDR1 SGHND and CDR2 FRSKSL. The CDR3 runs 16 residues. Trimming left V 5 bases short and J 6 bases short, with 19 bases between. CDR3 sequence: CASSLGTASSDERLFF. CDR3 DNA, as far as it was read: TGTGCCAGCAGTCTCGGGACGGCGTCGTCAGACGAAAGATTATTT. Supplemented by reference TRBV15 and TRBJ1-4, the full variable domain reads DAGVTQTPRHEVAEKGQTIILKCEPVSGHNDLFWYRQTKIQGLELLSYFRSKSLMEDGGAFKDRFKAEMLNSSFSTLKIQPTEPKDSAVYLCASSLGTASSDERLFFGHGTKLSVL.

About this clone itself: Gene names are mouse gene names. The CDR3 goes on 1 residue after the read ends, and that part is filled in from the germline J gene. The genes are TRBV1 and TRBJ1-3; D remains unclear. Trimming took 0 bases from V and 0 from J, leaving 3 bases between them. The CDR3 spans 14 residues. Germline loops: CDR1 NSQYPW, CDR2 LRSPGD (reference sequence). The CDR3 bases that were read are TGCACCTGCAGTGCAGAGGGTTCTGGAAATACGCTCTAT. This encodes CTCSAEGSGNTLY. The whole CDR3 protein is CTCSAEGSGNTLYF.

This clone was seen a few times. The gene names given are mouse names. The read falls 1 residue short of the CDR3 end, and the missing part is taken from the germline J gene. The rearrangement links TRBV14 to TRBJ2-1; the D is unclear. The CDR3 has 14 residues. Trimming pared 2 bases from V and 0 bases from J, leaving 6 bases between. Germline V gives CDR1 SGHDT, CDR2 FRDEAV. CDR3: CASSFGFNYAEQFF. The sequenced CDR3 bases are TGTGCCAGCAGTTTTGGGTTTAACTATGCTGAGCAGTTC.

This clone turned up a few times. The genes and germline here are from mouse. The CDR3 spells CASSQDKGARGNTLYF. CDR3 bases read: TGTGCCAGCAGCCAAGATAAGGGGGCGCGAGGAAATACGCTCTAT. The rearrangement joins TRBV2 to TRBJ1-3; 7 nucleotides match TRBD1. The read is 1 residue too short to cover the CDR3 end, so that end is filled in from the germline J gene. Germline trimming cut 0 bases from V and 4 bases from J; bases unmatched to any gene: 6. Per the germline V gene, CDR1 is LGHNA and CDR2 is YSYQKL. CDR3 length equals 16 residues.

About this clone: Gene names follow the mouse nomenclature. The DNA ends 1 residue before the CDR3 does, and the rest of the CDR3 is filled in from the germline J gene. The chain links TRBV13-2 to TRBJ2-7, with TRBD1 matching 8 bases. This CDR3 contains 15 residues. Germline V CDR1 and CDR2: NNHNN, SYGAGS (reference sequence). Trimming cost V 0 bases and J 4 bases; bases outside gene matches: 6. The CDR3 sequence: CASGDAGTGLYEQYF. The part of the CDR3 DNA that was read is TGTGCCAGCGGTGATGCAGGGACAGGTTTATATGAACAGTAC.

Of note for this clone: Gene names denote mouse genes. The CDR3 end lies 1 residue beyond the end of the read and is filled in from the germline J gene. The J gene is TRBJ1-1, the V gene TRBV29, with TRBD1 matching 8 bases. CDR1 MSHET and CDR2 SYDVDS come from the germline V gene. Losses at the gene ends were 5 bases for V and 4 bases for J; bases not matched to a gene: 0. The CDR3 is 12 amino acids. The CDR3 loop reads CASSTGGTEVFF. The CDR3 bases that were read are TGTGCTAGCAGTACAGGGGGCACAGAAGTCTTC.

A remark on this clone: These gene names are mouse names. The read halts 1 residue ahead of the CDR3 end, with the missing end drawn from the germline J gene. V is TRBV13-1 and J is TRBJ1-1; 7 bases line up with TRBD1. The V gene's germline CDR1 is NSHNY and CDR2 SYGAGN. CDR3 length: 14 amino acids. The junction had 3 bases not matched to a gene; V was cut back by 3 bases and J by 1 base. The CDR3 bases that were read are TGTGCCAGCAGTGCGGGACAGAAAAACACAGAAGTCTTC. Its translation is CASSAGQKNTEVF. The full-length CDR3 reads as CASSAGQKNTEVFF.

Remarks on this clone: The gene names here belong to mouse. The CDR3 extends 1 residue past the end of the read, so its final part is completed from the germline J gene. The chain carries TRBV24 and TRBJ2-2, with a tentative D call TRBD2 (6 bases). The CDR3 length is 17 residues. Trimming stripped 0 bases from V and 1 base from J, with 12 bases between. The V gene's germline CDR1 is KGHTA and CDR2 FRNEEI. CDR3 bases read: TGTGCCAGCAGTCTGTATCTCTGGGGCGAAAACACCGGGCAGCTCTAC. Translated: CASSLYLWGENTGQLY. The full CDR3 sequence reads CASSLYLWGENTGQLYF.

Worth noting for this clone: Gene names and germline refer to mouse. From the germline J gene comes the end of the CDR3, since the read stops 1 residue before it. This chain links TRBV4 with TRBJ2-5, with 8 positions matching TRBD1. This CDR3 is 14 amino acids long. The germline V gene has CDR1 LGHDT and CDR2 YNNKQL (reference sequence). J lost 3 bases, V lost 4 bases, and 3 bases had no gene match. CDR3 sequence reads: CASSSRDRQDTQYF. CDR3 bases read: TGTGCCAGCAGCTCCCGGGACAGGCAAGACACCCAGTAC.

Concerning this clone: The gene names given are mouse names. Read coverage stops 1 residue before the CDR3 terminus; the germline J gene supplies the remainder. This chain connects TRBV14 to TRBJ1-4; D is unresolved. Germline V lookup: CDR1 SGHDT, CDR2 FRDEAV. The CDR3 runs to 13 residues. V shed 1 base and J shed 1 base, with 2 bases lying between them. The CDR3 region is CASSFDSNERLFF. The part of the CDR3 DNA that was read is TGTGCCAGCAGTTTCGATTCCAACGAAAGATTATTT.

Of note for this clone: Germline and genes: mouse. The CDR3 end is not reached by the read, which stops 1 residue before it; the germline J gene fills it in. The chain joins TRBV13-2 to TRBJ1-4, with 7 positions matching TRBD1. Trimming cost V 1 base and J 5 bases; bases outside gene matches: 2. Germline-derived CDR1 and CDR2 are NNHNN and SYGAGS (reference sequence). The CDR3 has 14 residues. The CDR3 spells CASGDTGVNERLFF. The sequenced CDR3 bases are TGTGCCAGCGGTGATACAGGGGTTAACGAAAGATTATTT.

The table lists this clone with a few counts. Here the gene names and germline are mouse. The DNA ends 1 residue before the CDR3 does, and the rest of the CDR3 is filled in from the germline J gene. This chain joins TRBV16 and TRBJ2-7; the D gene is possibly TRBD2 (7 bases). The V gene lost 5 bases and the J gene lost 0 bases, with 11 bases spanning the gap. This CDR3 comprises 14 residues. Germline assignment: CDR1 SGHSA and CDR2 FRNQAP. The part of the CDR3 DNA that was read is TGTGCAAGCAGCGTAGGGGGGGGCTCCTATGAACAGTAC. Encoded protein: CASSVGGGSYEQY. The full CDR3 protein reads CASSVGGGSYEQYF.

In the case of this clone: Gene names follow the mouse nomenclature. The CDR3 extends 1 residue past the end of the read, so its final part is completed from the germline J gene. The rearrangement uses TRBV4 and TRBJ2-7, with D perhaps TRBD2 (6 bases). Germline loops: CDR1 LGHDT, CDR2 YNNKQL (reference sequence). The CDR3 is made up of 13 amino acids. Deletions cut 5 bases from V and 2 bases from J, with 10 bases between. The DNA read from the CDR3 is TGTGCCAGCAGCCCCTGGGGCCCCTATGAACAGTAC. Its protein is CASSPWGPYEQY. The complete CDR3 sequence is CASSPWGPYEQYF.

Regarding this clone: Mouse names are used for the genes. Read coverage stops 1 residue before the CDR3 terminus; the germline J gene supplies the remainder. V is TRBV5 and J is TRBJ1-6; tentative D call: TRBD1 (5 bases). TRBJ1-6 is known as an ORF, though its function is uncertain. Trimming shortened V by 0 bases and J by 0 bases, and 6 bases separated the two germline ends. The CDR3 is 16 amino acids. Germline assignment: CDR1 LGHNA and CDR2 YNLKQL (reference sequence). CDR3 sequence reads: CASSQDGGSYNSPLYF. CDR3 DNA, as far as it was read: TGTGCCAGCAGCCAAGATGGGGGTTCCTATAATTCGCCCCTCTAC.

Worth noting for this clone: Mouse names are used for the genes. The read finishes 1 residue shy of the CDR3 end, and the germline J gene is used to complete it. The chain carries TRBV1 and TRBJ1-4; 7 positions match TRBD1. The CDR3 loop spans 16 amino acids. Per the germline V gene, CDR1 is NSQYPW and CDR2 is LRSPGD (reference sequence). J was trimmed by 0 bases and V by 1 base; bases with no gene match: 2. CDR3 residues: CTCSAGGQLSNERLFF. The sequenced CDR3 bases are TGCACCTGCAGTGCAGGGGGACAGCTTTCCAACGAAAGATTATTT.

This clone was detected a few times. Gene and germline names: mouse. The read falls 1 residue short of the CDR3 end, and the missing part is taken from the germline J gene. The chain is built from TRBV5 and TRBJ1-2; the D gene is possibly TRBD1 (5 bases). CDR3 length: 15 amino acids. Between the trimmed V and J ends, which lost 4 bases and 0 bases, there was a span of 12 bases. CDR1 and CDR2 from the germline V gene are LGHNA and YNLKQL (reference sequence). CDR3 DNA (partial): TGTGCCAGCAGCCCCCCCAAGACAGCAAACTCCGACTACACC. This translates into CASSPPKTANSDYT. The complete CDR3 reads CASSPPKTANSDYTF.